This record concerns one T cell receptor beta chain sequence. The sample comes from a study of blood T cell repertoires in COVID-19. Whole-study context: Samples taken during acute and convalescent COVID-19 were collected in the United States, Italy and Spain. Nucleic acid was either cDNA or gDNA, and it came from T cells, B-cell-depleted T cells, or PBMCs.

As processed by the authors: Estimation of nucleated cell counts relied on the amplification of reference gene primers. The repertoire was sequenced with immunoSEQ multiplex PCR; TCRdb's copy has only in-frame clones and lacks some. The DNA gave D and trimming, while V, J and clone size come from that table. The sample has around 200,000 clones, 70% to 85% seen once. This clonotype was obtained from a human donor in a cohort sampled during active COVID-19. Input material: peripheral blood.

The DNA for the CDR3 is TGCAGCGGCACGACAGGGAGTCTCACCGGGGAGCTGTTTTTT. As protein: CSGTTGSLTGELFF. The chain recombines TRBV29-1 with TRBJ2-2, with 7 bases that match TRBD1. This CDR3 comprises 14 residues. V trimming: 7 bases; J trimming: 4 bases; junction bases outside the gene matches: 9. CDR1 is SQVTM and CDR2 is ANQGSEA in the germline V gene.